Below, 17 T cell receptor beta chains from the same sample are listed, as sequenced in a study of blood T cell repertoires in COVID-19. Some clones are missing from TCRdb's copy, which holds only in-frame ones; the method was immunoSEQ multiplex PCR. The sample lists roughly 270,000 clones, about four fifths occurring once. Specimen: PBMCs or T cells enriched from blood (not recorded which). All receptors derive from a middle-aged man who had been exposed to COVID-19.

The gene calls are TRBV3-1 (or the pseudogene TRBV3-2) and TRBJ2-3, with 7 positions matching TRBD2. The CDR3 runs 13 residues. J gave up 4 bases and V 3 bases, and 1 base lay outside the gene matches. The V gene's germline CDR1 is LGHDT and CDR2 YNNKEL (reference sequence). The DNA of the CDR3 is TGTGCCAGCAGCCAGCTAGCGGCAGATACGCAGTATTTT. Its protein is CASSQLAADTQYF.

The chain uses TRBV7-6 and TRBJ2-1, with TRBD1 matching over 12 bases. CDR3 length equals 13 residues. Germline lookup yields CDR1 SGHVS and CDR2 FNYEAQ. V gave up 3 bases and J gave up 13 bases; unmatched junction bases: 4. CDR3 bases: TGTGCCAGCAGCTTGGGGACAGGGGGCCCCCAGTTCTTC. It codes for CASSLGTGGPQFF.

The CDR3 sequence is CASSPGQGNYEQYF. CDR3 nucleotides: TGTGCCAGCAGCCCGGGACAGGGGAATTACGAGCAGTACTTC. The V and J genes are TRBV5-4 and TRBJ2-7; 10 bases are shared with TRBD1. The CDR3 runs to 14 residues. The V segment lost 4 bases and the J segment 4 bases; nucleotides outside the gene matches: 5. Germline V gene sequence: CDR1 SGHNT, CDR2 YYREEE (reference sequence).

The chain uses TRBV18 and TRBJ1-1; no reliable D call. Germline CDR1 KGHSH, CDR2 LQKENI. This CDR3 spans 11 amino acids. Trimming removed 5 bases at V and 8 bases at J, with 9 bases between. The CDR3 sequence: CASSSGVEAFF. The CDR3 DNA sequence: TGTGCCAGCTCATCCGGTGTCGAAGCTTTCTTT.

This rearrangement joins TRBV27 to TRBJ1-1; D unresolved. The CDR3 is 13 residues long. Germline CDR1 is MNHEY and CDR2 is SMNVEV (reference sequence). V lost 3 bases and J 4 bases, leaving 9 bases between the germline ends. The DNA for the CDR3 is TGTGCCAGCAGTTTCGAGGGCGTCACTGAAGCTTTCTTT. The encoded protein is CASSFEGVTEAFF.

The rearrangement uses TRBV7-8 and TRBJ1-5; D gene unclear. CDR3 size: 16 residues. CDR1 is SGHVS, CDR2 FQNEAQ, per germline. V gave up 2 bases and J gave up 2 bases, with 13 bases separating them. The CDR3: CASSLYRTRGNQPQHF. CDR3 sequence (DNA): TGTGCCAGCAGCTTATATCGCACTCGGGGCAATCAGCCCCAGCATTTT.

The chain couples TRBV9 to TRBJ2-1; 9 nucleotides align to TRBD1. The CDR3 loop spans 16 amino acids. With V trimmed by 4 bases and J by 8 bases, 13 bases remained unmatched. Germline V lookup: CDR1 SGDLS, CDR2 YYNGEE. The CDR3 spells CASSTQPGQGIDEQFF. CDR3 sequence (DNA): TGTGCCAGCAGCACCCAACCGGGACAGGGAATCGATGAGCAGTTCTTC.

This sequence joins TRBV12-5 and TRBJ1-2, with D uncertain. Germline V lookup: CDR1 LGHNT, CDR2 FRNRAP. Trimming took off 5 bases at V and 7 bases at J, with 17 bases between the two ends. The CDR3 has 14 amino acids. The CDR3 DNA reads as TGTGCTAGTGGTCCCGCCGAGGGTTTGGCTGGCTACACCTTC. It translates to CASGPAEGLAGYTF.

DNA of the CDR3: TGTGCCAGCTCCGTAGGGGGCCCGGATGGCTACACCTTC. Protein sequence: CASSVGGPDGYTF. The genes are TRBV18 and TRBJ1-2; 7 bases map to TRBD1. In germline, CDR1 is KGHSH, CDR2 LQKENI. CDR3 length equals 13 residues. Trimming took 6 bases from V and 6 from J; bases not matched to a gene: 7.

The V and J genes are TRBV14 and TRBJ1-1; D is uncertain. The CDR3 runs to 17 residues. V was pared by 0 bases and J by 1 base, with 15 bases between. CDR1 SGHDN and CDR2 FVKESK come from the germline V gene. In DNA, the CDR3 is TGTGCCAGCAGCCAAGATGTGGCATCCCGGGGGAACACTGAAGCTTTCTTT. As protein: CASSQDVASRGNTEAFF.

This clone was counted a single time. The gene calls are TRBV7-2 and TRBJ2-3, with a possible D match to TRBD2 (5 bases). Per germline, CDR1 SGHTA and CDR2 FQGNSA. V shed 5 bases and J shed 4 bases, with 10 bases lying between them. This CDR3 is built from 13 residues. The chain's CDR3 is CASSRGFPDTQYF. DNA of the CDR3: TGTGCCAGCAGCCGAGGGTTTCCAGATACGCAGTATTTT. The complete variable domain, with remaining parts taken from reference TRBV7-2 and TRBJ2-3, reads GAGVSQSPSNKVTEKGKDVELRCDPISGHTALYWYRQSLGQGLEFLIYFQGNSAPDKSGLPSDRFSAERTGGSVSTLTIQRTQQEDSAVYLCASSRGFPDTQYFGPGTRLTVL.

This clone was picked up a small number of times. The chain is built from TRBV2 and TRBJ2-7, with TRBD1 identical over 8 bases. Germline CDR1 and CDR2: SNHLY and FYNNEI. The CDR3 has 17 residues. V was clipped by 5 bases and J by 7 bases; unmatched bases: 19. The CDR3 spells CASSHGQGRSARSEQYF. CDR3 in DNA: TGTGCCAGCAGTCATGGACAGGGTAGATCGGCCCGCTCAGAGCAGTACTTC. Using reference TRBV2 and TRBJ2-7 for the parts outside the CDR3, the full variable domain is EPEVTQTPSHQVTQMGQEVILRCVPISNHLYFYWYRQILGQKVEFLVSFYNNEISEKSEIFDDQFSVERPDGSNFTLKIRSTKLEDSAMYFCASSHGQGRSARSEQYFGPGTRLTVT.

The chain employs TRBV19 and TRBJ1-2; D is possibly TRBD1 (6 bases). Looked up from germline, CDR1 is LNHDA and CDR2 is SQIVND (reference sequence). The CDR3 sequence is 14 residues long. V lost 8 bases, J lost 0 bases, and 13 bases lay in between. CDR3 amino acids: CASSGDGANYGYTF. The CDR3 nucleotides are TGTGCCAGTTCAGGGGACGGGGCTAACTATGGCTACACCTTC.

V usage is TRBV2 and J usage is TRBJ2-1; D ambiguous. CDR3 length equals 13 residues. V dropped 8 bases and J dropped 2 bases, with 10 bases sitting between them. Germline CDR1 SNHLY, CDR2 FYNNEI. This chain's CDR3 is CASGRFPYNEQFF. In DNA form, the CDR3 reads TGTGCCAGCGGTAGATTCCCCTACAATGAGCAGTTCTTC.

The chain carries TRBV14 and TRBJ2-1; no definite D call. V was clipped by 1 base and J by 10 bases, with 8 bases between them. Germline V CDR1 and CDR2: SGHDN, FVKESK. The CDR3 length is 12 residues. CDR3 in DNA: TGTGCCAGCAGCCAAGTAATACTCGAGCAGTTCTTC. Translation: CASSQVILEQFF. The entire variable domain, with the rest obtained from reference TRBV14 and TRBJ2-1, is as follows: EAGVTQFPSHSVIEKGQTVTLRCDPISGHDNLYWYRRVMGKEIKFLLHFVKESKQDESGMPNNRFLAERTGGTYSTLKVQPAELEDSGVYFCASSQVILEQFFGPGTRLTVL.

This chain connects TRBV12-3 or TRBV12-4 to TRBJ2-2; D might be TRBD2 (6 bases). The CDR3 runs 13 residues. Trimming stripped 5 bases from V and 5 bases from J, with 9 bases between. The CDR3, as DNA: TGTGCCAGCAGTACTAGCAATACCGGGGAGCTGTTTTTT. Its protein product is CASSTSNTGELFF.

This sequence joins TRBV24-1 and TRBJ2-1, with a tentative D call TRBD2 (5 bases). This CDR3 is built from 12 residues. V was pared by 8 bases and J by 7 bases, with 11 bases between. Germline V gives CDR1 KGHDR, CDR2 SFDVKD. The CDR3 nucleotides are TGTGCCACCAACCTAGCTTTGAATGAGCAGTTCTTC. Translating it yields CATNLALNEQFF.